This TCR delta chain was obtained from a study of gamma-delta T cells after stem cell transplantation. The CDR3 is 19 amino acids. The germline gives CDR1 GEAIGNYY, CDR2 EKD. The J segment lost 0 bases and the V segment lost 4 bases, leaving 13 bases of the junction unmatched. TCRdb reran clone calling via CATT on the RT-PCR reads. The table records about 5,700 delta-chain clones, roughly 2% of them present only once. This chain links TRDV2 with TRDJ1; 13 nucleotides line up with TRDD3. Sequences were obtained from gamma-delta T cells. This receptor was identified in a human donor. It is not recorded whose cells these are; they may come from a transplant donor. The CDR3 DNA sequence: TGTGCCTGTGATTACGTACTGGGGGATACGCTATCCAACACCGATAAACTCATCTTT. Its translation: CACDYVLGDTLSNTDKLIF.